This TCR beta chain derives from a study of graft-versus-host responses after intestinal transplantation. Study-wide context: Each recipient received a multivisceral, liver-intestinal, or isolated intestinal graft. Every recipient had anti-thymocyte globulin induction and 3 to 4 years of tacrolimus plus steroids. Study-wide findings and caveats: Recipient bone marrow held GvH clones, some seen earlier in ileum or blood. Early post-transplant HvG declines were associated with peak circulating GvH clone levels.

CDR1 is SGHNT, CDR2 YYREEE, per germline (reference sequence). The CDR3 extends over 15 amino acids. Trimming at V came to 4 bases and at J to 4 bases, leaving 7 bases not matched to a gene. As to this clone: The antigen is undetermined.

Sequencing used immunoSEQ multiplex PCR; TCRdb keeps in-frame clones, though not all of them. Of over 80,000 clones listed, 86% are singletons. This chain joins TRBV5-4 and TRBJ1-4; 7 bases align to TRBD1. Source: PBMCs, taken 255 days after intestinal transplant. This clonotype originated in a human patient who received an intestinal transplant, so some T cells may come from the graft donor. The chain's CDR3 is CASSDREGSNEKLFF. The CDR3 DNA is TGTGCCAGCAGCGACAGGGAGGGAAGTAATGAAAAACTGTTTTTT.